These 12 T cell receptor beta chains were all obtained from the same sample, sequenced in a study of T cells in Graves' hyperthyroidism and ophthalmopathy (dated by TCRdb to about 2019). The library was made by multiplex PCR. The reads were generated on an Illumina HiSeq 2000. TCR beta CDR3 regions were amplified from RNA transcripts. The TCR CDR3 was subjected to a first round of RT-PCR using the HTBI primer set and the Qiagen OneStep RT-PCR kit. TCRdb itself trimmed the public reads at Q25 with fastp, ran MiXCR and retained productive beta chains. Duplicate CDR3 protein sequences are folded into a single record with the most common DNA and genes. In this sample the table shows around 490,000 distinct CDR3 sequences, about 20% of which occur a single time. The ten largest clones capture less than 55% of the sample. The sequencing input was blood. The receptors come from a man aged 40-50 years with Graves' ophthalmopathy.

This clonotype was recorded a few times. This chain connects TRBV18 to TRBJ2-1; D is ambiguous. V dropped 6 bases and J dropped 4 bases, with 10 bases sitting between them. CDR1 is KGHSH and CDR2 is LQKENI in the germline V gene. This CDR3 is 13 amino acids long. The CDR3, as DNA: TGTGCCAGCTCGCCCCTTCAGTACAATGAGCAGTTCTTC. Protein: CASSPLQYNEQFF.

This clonotype came up a few times. V usage is TRBV6-2 or TRBV6-3 and J usage is TRBJ2-5, with unresolved D. V lost 2 bases and J lost 6, with 19 bases in between. The CDR3 is 16 amino acids. Germline loops: CDR1 MNHEY, CDR2 SVGEGT. The CDR3 here is CASSYGKYTLRKTQYF. The CDR3, as DNA: TGTGCCAGCAGTTACGGGAAGTACACCCTCAGAAAGACCCAGTACTTC.

There are a few counts of this clonotype. The chain joins TRBV27 to TRBJ1-6; possibly TRBD1 for D (6 bases). From germline, CDR1 is MNHEY and CDR2 SMNVEV (reference sequence). V was cut by 3 bases and J by 10 bases, with 16 bases left in between. The CDR3 covers 15 residues. CDR3 sequence reads: CASSFREGGKSPLHF. As DNA, the CDR3 is TGTGCCAGCAGTTTTCGTGAGGGGGGTAAATCACCCCTCCACTTT.

This clonotype was observed many times. The chain joins TRBV28 to TRBJ2-7, with 7 bases that match TRBD2. Looked up from germline, CDR1 is MDHEN and CDR2 is SYDVKM. V shed 2 bases, J shed 4 bases, and the junction held 5 bases outside the gene matches. The CDR3 runs 14 residues. CDR3 bases: TGTGCCAGCAGTTTAAAACTAGCGCGGTACGAGCAGTACTTC. This gives the protein CASSLKLARYEQYF.

This chain joins TRBV7-8 and TRBJ1-5; tentatively, D is TRBD1 (5 bases). In germline, CDR1 is SGHVS, CDR2 FQNEAQ. V was shortened by 0 bases and J by 6 bases, with 9 bases between the two germline ends. This CDR3 region has 14 residues. The CDR3, as DNA: TGTGCCAGCAGCTTAGCATCGGGGACTCAGCCCCAGCATTTT. This gives the protein CASSLASGTQPQHF.

This clonotype was detected only a few times. CDR3 sequence (DNA): TGTGCCAGCAGTCTTACGACCGGGCGGAATGGCTACACCTTC. This codes for CASSLTTGRNGYTF. The V call is TRBV28, the J call TRBJ1-2, with no clear D. The CDR3 has 14 amino acids. Trimming shortened V by 5 bases and J by 6 bases, and 16 bases separated the two germline ends. The germline V gene has CDR1 MDHEN and CDR2 SYDVKM.

Points on this clonotype: This clone may be a read error of a much larger clone one base away. This chain links TRBV6-1 with TRBJ2-1; D perhaps matches TRBD1 (5 bases). The J call is doubtful: the DNA matches TRBJ2-7 better. This CDR3 contains 17 residues. Germline-derived CDR1 and CDR2 are MNHNS and SASEGT. The CDR3 loop reads CASSGLISGISYNEQYF. In DNA, the CDR3 is TGTGCCAGCAGCGGTCTTATATCAGGGATTTCTTACAATGAGCAGTACTTC.

The table lists this clonotype with a few counts. J is TRBJ2-1 and V is TRBV6-4; D ambiguous. V was cut by 4 bases and J by 7 bases, with 8 bases left in between. CDR3 length: 12 amino acids. Germline CDR1 MRHNA, CDR2 SNTAGT. The CDR3 here is CASSAGFNEQFF. The CDR3 DNA reads TGTGCCAGCAGTGCAGGCTTTAATGAGCAGTTCTTC.

The chain carries TRBV5-1 and TRBJ2-3; 9 nucleotides line up with TRBD2. Trimming removed 0 bases from V and 6 bases from J; junction bases left unmatched: 5. CDR3 length equals 15 residues. Germline V gives CDR1 SGHRS, CDR2 YFSETQ. CDR3 nucleotides: TGCGCCAGCAGCTTGGGGGCGGGAGGGCACGATACGCAGTATTTT. Protein: CASSLGAGGHDTQYF.

This clonotype was observed a few times. This rearrangement joins TRBV25-1 to TRBJ2-5; possible D gene TRBD1, 6 bases. Trimming cost V 4 bases and J 11 bases, with 14 bases left between them. Germline CDR1 reads MGHDK; CDR2 reads SYGVNS. The CDR3 extends over 12 amino acids. The CDR3 here is CASSVTGTLQYF. Here the CDR3 DNA reads TGTGCCAGCAGTGTAACCGGGACACTACAGTACTTC.

Many counts were recorded for this clonotype. CDR3 DNA: TGTGCCTGGAGTTTGGGTAAAGCTTTCTTT. This codes for CAWSLGKAFF. The rearrangement uses TRBV30 and TRBJ1-1, with unresolved D. V was trimmed by 2 bases and J by 9 bases, leaving 7 bases between them. In germline, CDR1 is GTSNPN, CDR2 SVGIG (reference sequence). This CDR3 region has 10 residues.

The chain has TRBV12-3 or TRBV12-4 and TRBJ2-2; D unclear. V lost 6 bases and J lost 11, with 10 bases in between. CDR3 length: 11 amino acids. DNA of the CDR3: TGTGCCAGCAGACTGAGACTTGAGCTGTTTTTT. Its protein is CASRLRLELFF.